This T cell receptor (beta chain) was recovered during a study of regulatory T cells in long-lasting Graves disease. This clonotype showed up many times. Its antigen is undetermined. Documented time point: newly diagnosed GD, antithyroid drugs for less than 3 months. Generation of the TCR library employed RNA extracted from PBMCs. For TCR beta, libraries came from iRepertoire HTBI primers and Arm-PCR of CDR3 regions. In the original analysis: Across all samples, more than 60 TRBV segments and around 13 TRBJ segments were identified. Each CDR3 protein gets one entry after TCRdb re-called the multiplex PCR reads with MiXCR. The authors' filters were not applied to this entry. The sample includes some 370,000 distinct CDR3 sequences, over 9.5% of them seen just once. General study findings and limits: Researchers reported studying only peripheral blood, not thyroid tissue. Persistent patients shared 2,500 to 3,000 public clonotypes among themselves. Newly diagnosed patients shared fewer, at nearly 1,000.

The sample was also linked to a second study, of T cells in Graves' hyperthyroidism and ophthalmopathy. That source adds: Graves' hyperthyroidism showing no ophthalmopathy progression within 18 months was considered stable.

This specimen was peripheral blood mononuclear cells (PBMCs), taken at new diagnosis, from a patient treated with antithyroid drugs. The clonotype originates from a woman in her late teens or twenties with Graves disease.

This CDR3 reads CASSLGGASYTEAFF. The CDR3, as DNA: TGTGCCAGCAGCTTAGGTGGAGCCAGTTACACTGAAGCTTTCTTT. The chain links TRBV7-2 to TRBJ1-1; no clear D. CDR1 is SGHTA and CDR2 is FQGNSA in the germline V gene. This CDR3 has 15 amino acids. V lost 1 base and J lost 3, with 12 bases in between.